This T cell receptor (beta chain) was sequenced for a study of T cells in Graves' hyperthyroidism and ophthalmopathy. Study-wide findings and caveats: Separation of ophthalmopathy from stable hyperthyroidism was achieved by a 13 V-J model.

Trimming stripped 5 bases from V and 0 bases from J, with 13 bases between. CDR1 and CDR2 (germline): SEHNR, FQNEAQ (reference sequence). CDR3 length equals 15 residues. TCR beta CDR3 sequences were amplified from RNA transcripts. First-round RT-PCR with HTBI primers amplified the TCR CDR3 region. TCRdb reprocessed the multiplex PCR reads with MiXCR, giving one entry per CDR3 protein. Of about 640,000 distinct CDR3 sequences listed, about a fifth are singletons. This clonotype was seen at least ten times. Its antigen is unidentified. The material sequenced was blood. This chain connects TRBV7-9 to TRBJ1-1; maybe TRBD1 (5 bases). The TCR originated in a man aged 25 to 40 with Graves' ophthalmopathy. The CDR3 DNA reads TGTGCCAGCAGCCCTCAGGACAAATTGAACACTGAAGCTTTCTTT. This sequence encodes CASSPQDKLNTEAFF.